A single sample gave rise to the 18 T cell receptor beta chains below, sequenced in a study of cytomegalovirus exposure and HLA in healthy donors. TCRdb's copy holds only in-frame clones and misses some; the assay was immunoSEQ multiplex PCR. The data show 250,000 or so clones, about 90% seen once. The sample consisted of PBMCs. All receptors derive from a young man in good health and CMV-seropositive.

The CDR3 nucleotides read TGTGCCGGAAGAAAGGACACTGAAGCTTTCTTT. Protein: CAGRKDTEAFF. V is TRBV7-9 and J is TRBJ1-1, with unresolved D. The CDR3 runs to 11 residues. With 11 bases removed from V and 3 bases from J, the gap between germline ends came to 10 bases. CDR1 is SEHNR, CDR2 FQNEAQ, per germline (reference sequence).

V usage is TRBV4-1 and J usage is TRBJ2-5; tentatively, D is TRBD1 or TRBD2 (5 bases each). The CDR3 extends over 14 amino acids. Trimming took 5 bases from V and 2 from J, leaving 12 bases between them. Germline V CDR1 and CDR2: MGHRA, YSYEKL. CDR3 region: CASSEGRSQETQYF. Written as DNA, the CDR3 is TGCGCCAGCAGCGAGGGACGGTCTCAAGAGACCCAGTACTTC.

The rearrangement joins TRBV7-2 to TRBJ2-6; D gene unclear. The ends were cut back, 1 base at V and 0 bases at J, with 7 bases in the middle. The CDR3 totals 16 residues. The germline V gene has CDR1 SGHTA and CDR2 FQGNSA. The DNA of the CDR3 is TGTGCCAGCAGCTTAGATCCAAACTCTGGGGCCAACGTCCTGACTTTC. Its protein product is CASSLDPNSGANVLTF.

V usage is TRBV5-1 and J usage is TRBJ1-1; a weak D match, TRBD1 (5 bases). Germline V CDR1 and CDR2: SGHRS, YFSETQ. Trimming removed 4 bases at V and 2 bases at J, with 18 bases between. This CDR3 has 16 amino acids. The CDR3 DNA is TGCGCCAGCAGCAAGCAGGGTTTAGGCGACAACACTGAAGCTTTCTTT. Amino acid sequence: CASSKQGLGDNTEAFF.

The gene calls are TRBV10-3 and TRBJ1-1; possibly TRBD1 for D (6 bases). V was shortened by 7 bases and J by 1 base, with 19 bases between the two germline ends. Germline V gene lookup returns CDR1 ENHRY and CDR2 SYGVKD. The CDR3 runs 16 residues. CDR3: CAITGGMASPNTEAFF. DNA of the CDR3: TGTGCCATCACTGGGGGCATGGCTAGTCCGAACACTGAAGCTTTCTTT.

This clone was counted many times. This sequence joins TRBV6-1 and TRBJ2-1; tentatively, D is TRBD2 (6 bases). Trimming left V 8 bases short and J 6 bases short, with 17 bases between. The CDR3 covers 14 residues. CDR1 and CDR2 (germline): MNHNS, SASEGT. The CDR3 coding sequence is TGTGCCAGCGGAGGGCTAGTCTTCGGCAATGAGCAGTTCTTC. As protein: CASGGLVFGNEQFF.

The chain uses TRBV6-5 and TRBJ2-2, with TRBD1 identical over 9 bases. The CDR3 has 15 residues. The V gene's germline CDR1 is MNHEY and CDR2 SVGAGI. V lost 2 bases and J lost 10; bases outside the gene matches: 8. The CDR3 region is CASSYDPTGGEELFF. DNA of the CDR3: TGTGCCAGCAGTTACGACCCAACAGGGGGCGAGGAGCTGTTTTTT.

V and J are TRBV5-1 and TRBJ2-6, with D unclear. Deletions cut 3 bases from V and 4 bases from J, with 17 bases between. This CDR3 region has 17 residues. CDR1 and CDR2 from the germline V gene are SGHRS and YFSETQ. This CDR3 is CASSSDLDTSGANVLTF. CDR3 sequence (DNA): TGCGCCAGCAGCTCGGACCTCGACACATCGGGGGCCAACGTCCTGACTTTC.

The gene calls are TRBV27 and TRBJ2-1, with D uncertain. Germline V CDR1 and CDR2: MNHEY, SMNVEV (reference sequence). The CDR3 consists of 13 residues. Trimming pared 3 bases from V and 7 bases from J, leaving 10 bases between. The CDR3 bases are TGTGCCAGCAGTTTTTCCCGCCCGAATGAGCAGTTCTTC. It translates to CASSFSRPNEQFF.

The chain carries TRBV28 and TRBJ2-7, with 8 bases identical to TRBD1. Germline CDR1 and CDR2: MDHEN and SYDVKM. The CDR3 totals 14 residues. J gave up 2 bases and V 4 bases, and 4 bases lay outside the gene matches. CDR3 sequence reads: CASSSGQDPYEQYF. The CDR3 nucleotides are TGTGCCAGCAGTTCGGGACAGGACCCCTACGAGCAGTACTTC.

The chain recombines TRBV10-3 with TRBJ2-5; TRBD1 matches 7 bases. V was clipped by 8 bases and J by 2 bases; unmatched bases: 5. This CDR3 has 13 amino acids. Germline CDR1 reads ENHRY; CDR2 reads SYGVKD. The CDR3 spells CAIRQGVQETQYF. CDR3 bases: TGTGCCATCCGACAGGGCGTACAAGAGACCCAGTACTTC.

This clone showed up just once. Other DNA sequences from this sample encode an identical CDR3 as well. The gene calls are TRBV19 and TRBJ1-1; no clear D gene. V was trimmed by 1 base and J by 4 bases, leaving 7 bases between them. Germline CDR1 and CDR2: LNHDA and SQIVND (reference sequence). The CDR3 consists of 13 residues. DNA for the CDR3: TGTGCCAGTAGTATAGGGGTAAGCACTGAAGCTTTCTTT. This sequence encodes CASSIGVSTEAFF.

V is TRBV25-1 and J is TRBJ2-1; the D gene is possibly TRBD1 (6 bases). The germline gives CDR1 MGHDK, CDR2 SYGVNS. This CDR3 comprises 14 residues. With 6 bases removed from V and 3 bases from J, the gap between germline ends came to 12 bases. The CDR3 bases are TGTGCCAGCAGGGAAACAGGGATCTACAATGAGCAGTTCTTC. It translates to CASRETGIYNEQFF.

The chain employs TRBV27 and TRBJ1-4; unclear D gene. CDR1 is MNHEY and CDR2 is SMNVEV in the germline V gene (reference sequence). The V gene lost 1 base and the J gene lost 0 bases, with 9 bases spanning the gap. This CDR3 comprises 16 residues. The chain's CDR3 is CASSLWKGATNEKLFF. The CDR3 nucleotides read TGTGCCAGCAGTTTATGGAAGGGTGCAACTAATGAAAAACTGTTTTTT.

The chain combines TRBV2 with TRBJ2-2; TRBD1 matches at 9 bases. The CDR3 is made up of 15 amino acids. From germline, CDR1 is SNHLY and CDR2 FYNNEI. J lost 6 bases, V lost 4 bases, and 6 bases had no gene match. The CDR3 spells CASSGRDREAGELFF. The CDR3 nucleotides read TGTGCCAGCAGTGGCCGGGACAGGGAGGCCGGGGAGCTGTTTTTT.

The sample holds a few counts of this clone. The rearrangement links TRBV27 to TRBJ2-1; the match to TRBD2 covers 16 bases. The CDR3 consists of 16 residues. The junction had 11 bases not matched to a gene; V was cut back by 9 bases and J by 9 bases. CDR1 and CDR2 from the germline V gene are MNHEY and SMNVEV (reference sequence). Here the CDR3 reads CASRPGLAGGKGEQFF. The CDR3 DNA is TGTGCCAGTCGGCCGGGACTAGCGGGAGGGAAGGGTGAGCAGTTCTTC.

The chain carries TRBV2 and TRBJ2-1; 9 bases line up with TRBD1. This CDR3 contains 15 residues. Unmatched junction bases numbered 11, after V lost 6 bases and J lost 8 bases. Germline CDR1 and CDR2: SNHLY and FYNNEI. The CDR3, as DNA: TGTGCCAGCAGCAACAGGGGGCGGGCTGAGGATGAGCAGTTCTTC. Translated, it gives CASSNRGRAEDEQFF.

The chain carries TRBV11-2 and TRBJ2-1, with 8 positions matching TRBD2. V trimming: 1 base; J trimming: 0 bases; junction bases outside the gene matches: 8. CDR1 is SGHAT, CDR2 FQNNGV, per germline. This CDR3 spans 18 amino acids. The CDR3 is CASSLVWAGGPSYNEQFF. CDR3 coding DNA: TGTGCCAGCAGCTTAGTTTGGGCGGGAGGTCCCTCCTACAATGAGCAGTTCTTC.